These 21 T cell receptor beta chains were all obtained from the same sample, sequenced in a study of blood T cell repertoires in COVID-19. Clones were read by immunoSEQ multiplex PCR, and TCRdb kept only the in-frame ones, dropping some. The sample yields 55,000 to 75,000 clones, 85% to 90% seen once. The sequenced sample consisted of peripheral blood. The origin of the receptors is a man aged 50 to 59 with active COVID-19.

The chain uses TRBV19 and TRBJ2-1, with D perhaps TRBD1 (6 bases). Trimming removed 4 bases at V and 10 bases at J, with 11 bases between. Germline CDR1 is LNHDA and CDR2 is SQIVND (reference sequence). The CDR3 is made up of 12 amino acids. CDR3: CASSTGTREQFF. The CDR3 DNA sequence: TGTGCCAGTAGTACCGGGACAAGAGAGCAGTTCTTC. Variable domain in full (rest from reference TRBV19 and TRBJ2-1): DGGITQSPKYLFRKEGQNVTLSCEQNLNHDAMYWYRQDPGQGLRLIYYSQIVNDFQKGDIAEGYSVSREKKESFPLTVTSAQKNPTAFYLCASSTGTREQFFGPGTRLTVL.

V usage is TRBV7-8 and J usage is TRBJ2-7; a possible D gene is TRBD2 (6 bases). The CDR3 runs to 16 residues. Germline-derived CDR1 and CDR2 are SGHVS and FQNEAQ. V was clipped by 5 bases and J by 2 bases, with 19 bases between them. The CDR3 DNA reads TGTGCCAGCAGCCGATCCGTGGGAGGAGGGGCCTACGAGCAGTACTTC. Translation: CASSRSVGGGAYEQYF. The variable domain in full, with the rest retrieved from reference TRBV7-8 and TRBJ2-7, is GAGVSQSPRYKVAKRGQDVALRCDPISGHVSLFWYQQALGQGPEFLTYFQNEAQLDKSGLPSDRFFAERPEGSVSTLKIQRTQQEDSAVYLCASSRSVGGGAYEQYFGPGTRLTVT.

V gene TRBV7-9 combines with J gene TRBJ1-6, with TRBD1 identical over 9 bases. This CDR3 has 15 amino acids. CDR1 SEHNR and CDR2 FQNEAQ come from the germline V gene (reference sequence). After removal of 6 bases from V and 7 bases from J, the junction contained 7 bases not matched to a gene. For the CDR3, the DNA is TGTGCCAGCAGGGTCCGGGACAGGGTCAATTCACCCCTCCACTTT. It is translated as CASRVRDRVNSPLHF.

This clone was counted once. The chain recombines TRBV5-6 with TRBJ2-4; no clear D. In germline, CDR1 is SGHDT, CDR2 YYEEEE. The ends were cut back, 0 bases at V and 3 bases at J, with 10 bases in the middle. The CDR3 has 15 amino acids. The CDR3 region is CASSLGPVGKNIQYF. The CDR3 region has the DNA TGTGCCAGCAGCTTGGGCCCGGTTGGCAAAAACATTCAGTACTTC.

The table lists this clone with a few counts. The chain carries TRBV7-9 and TRBJ1-3; D unclear. Germline values: CDR1 SEHNR, CDR2 FQNEAQ (reference sequence). V shed 5 bases and J shed 0 bases, with 11 bases lying between them. The CDR3 spans 15 residues. DNA of the CDR3: TGTGCCAGCAGCCAAGTTGGGCACTCTGGAAACACCATATATTTT. Translated, it gives CASSQVGHSGNTIYF.

V usage is TRBV27 and J usage is TRBJ2-7, with 9 bases fitting TRBD2. CDR3 size: 14 residues. The germline V gene has CDR1 MNHEY and CDR2 SMNVEV (reference sequence). The V gene end was trimmed by 6 bases and the J gene end by 2 bases; junction bases not matched to a gene: 5. CDR3 DNA: TGTGCCAGCAGCATTATAGCGGGGGCCTACGAGCAGTACTTC. Its protein is CASSIIAGAYEQYF.

The chain employs TRBV7-2 and TRBJ2-2, with D maybe TRBD2 (6 bases). Germline V lookup: CDR1 SGHTA, CDR2 FQGNSA. CDR3 size: 16 residues. Trimming shortened V by 7 bases and J by 5 bases, and 20 bases separated the two germline ends. This CDR3 is CASTLGERGGTGELFF. The CDR3 DNA reads as TGTGCCAGCACCCTAGGGGAAAGGGGAGGAACCGGGGAGCTGTTTTTT.

The V and J genes are TRBV19 and TRBJ1-5; D not resolved. Germline CDR1 is LNHDA and CDR2 is SQIVND (reference sequence). V lost 6 bases to trimming and J lost 5 bases, with 11 bases between them. The CDR3 loop spans 13 amino acids. The CDR3 DNA sequence: TGTGCCAGTAGCCCTGAGCGGGATCAGCCCCAGCATTTT. Amino acids: CASSPERDQPQHF.

The rearrangement uses TRBV7-8 and TRBJ2-5; 8 bases map to TRBD1. The CDR3 is 16 amino acids. Unmatched junction bases numbered 13, after V lost 5 bases and J lost 5 bases. Germline lookup yields CDR1 SGHVS and CDR2 FQNEAQ. This CDR3 reads CASSDSEDRAEETQYF. In DNA form, the CDR3 reads TGTGCCAGCAGCGACTCCGAGGACAGGGCTGAGGAGACCCAGTACTTC.

The chain carries TRBV18 and TRBJ1-5; 7 bases agree with TRBD1. Germline CDR1 is KGHSH and CDR2 is LQKENI. The CDR3 runs 14 residues. The junction had 6 bases not matched to a gene; V was cut back by 6 bases and J by 4 bases. DNA of the CDR3: TGTGCCAGCTCCGAGACAGGGATTAATCAGCCCCAGCATTTT. Translating gives CASSETGINQPQHF.

This sequence joins TRBV7-3 and TRBJ1-1; 7 nucleotides align to TRBD1. J was trimmed by 2 bases and V by 5 bases; bases with no gene match: 5. Germline lookup yields CDR1 SGHTA and CDR2 FQGTGA. CDR3 size: 14 residues. CDR3: CASSQTGRNTEAFF. DNA for the CDR3: TGTGCCAGCAGCCAGACAGGGCGAAACACTGAAGCTTTCTTT.

This chain connects TRBV13 to TRBJ1-6; a weak D match, TRBD1 (6 bases). The ends were cut back, 5 bases at V and 10 bases at J, with 9 bases in the middle. Germline assignment: CDR1 PRHDT and CDR2 FYEKMQ (reference sequence). The CDR3 has 12 amino acids. CDR3 sequence: CASSHGQSPLHF. CDR3 sequence (DNA): TGTGCCAGCAGCCACGGACAGTCACCCCTCCACTTT.

V usage is TRBV2 and J usage is TRBJ2-2; 8 bases fit TRBD2. CDR1 is SNHLY and CDR2 is FYNNEI in the germline V gene. V was clipped by 4 bases and J by 4 bases; unmatched bases: 11. This CDR3 is 17 amino acids long. CDR3 residues: CASSAPRTSGTTGELFF. The CDR3 DNA sequence: TGTGCCAGCAGTGCACCCCGAACTAGCGGAACCACCGGGGAGCTGTTTTTT.

This clone was seen a few times. The genes are TRBV18 and TRBJ2-7; 11 nucleotides match TRBD1. Per germline, CDR1 KGHSH and CDR2 LQKENI. V gave up 3 bases and J gave up 6 bases; unmatched junction bases: 10. This CDR3 contains 16 residues. CDR3 region: CASSPETSGTGGEQYF. Written as DNA, the CDR3 is TGTGCCAGCTCACCTGAGACCTCCGGGACAGGGGGCGAGCAGTACTTC.

The chain carries TRBV7-3 and TRBJ2-2; D might be TRBD2 (5 bases). This CDR3 has 15 amino acids. Per the germline V gene, CDR1 is SGHTA and CDR2 is FQGTGA. The V end lost 5 bases, the J end lost 4 bases, and 14 bases lay between the germline ends. CDR3 in amino acids: CASSLAGLGTGELFF. The CDR3 DNA is TGTGCCAGCAGCCTCGCGGGTTTGGGCACCGGGGAGCTGTTTTTT.

This CDR3 is CASSPTGGGRRSYNEQFF. The CDR3 coding sequence is TGTGCCAGCTCACCCACGGGTGGCGGGAGAAGGTCCTACAATGAGCAGTTCTTC. The chain has TRBV18 and TRBJ2-1, with TRBD2 identical over 7 bases. Germline V gives CDR1 KGHSH, CDR2 LQKENI. The trim removed 3 bases at V and 1 base at J, leaving 12 bases unmatched. This CDR3 has 18 amino acids.

The DNA for the CDR3 is TGTGCCAGCAGTCGAACGGGAGGGGTCTACGAGCAGTACTTC. This codes for CASSRTGGVYEQYF. The chain recombines TRBV6-2 or TRBV6-3 with TRBJ2-7; 8 nucleotides line up with TRBD2. CDR3 length: 14 amino acids. In germline, CDR1 is MNHEY, CDR2 SVGEGT. V lost 5 bases and J lost 3; bases outside the gene matches: 6.

This rearrangement joins TRBV11-2 to TRBJ2-5; 11 bases align to TRBD1. The CDR3 runs 17 residues. The trim removed 2 bases at V and 2 bases at J, leaving 7 bases unmatched. From germline, CDR1 is SGHAT and CDR2 FQNNGV. CDR3 protein: CASSLWTGGGWQETQYF. CDR3 sequence (DNA): TGTGCCAGCAGCTTATGGACAGGGGGCGGTTGGCAAGAGACCCAGTACTTC.

In its sample, this clone was seen a few times. The V and J genes are TRBV18 and TRBJ2-5; D possibly corresponds to TRBD2 (5 bases). The CDR3 is 14 residues long. Germline V gives CDR1 KGHSH, CDR2 LQKENI. V lost 3 bases, J lost 5 bases, and 13 bases lay in between. DNA for the CDR3: TGTGCCAGCTCACCTAGGCTACAGCGGGAGACCCAGTACTTC. Its translation is CASSPRLQRETQYF.

The gene calls are TRBV7-2 and TRBJ2-7; D is possibly TRBD2 (5 bases). The CDR3 is 14 residues long. Germline CDR1 is SGHTA and CDR2 is FQGNSA. V dropped 5 bases and J dropped 2 bases, with 13 bases sitting between them. CDR3 in amino acids: CASSPRRGPYEQYF. The CDR3 coding sequence is TGTGCCAGCAGCCCCCGTCGGGGTCCCTACGAGCAGTACTTC.

V gene TRBV5-1 combines with J gene TRBJ2-5; D is possibly TRBD1 (5 bases). V shed 5 bases and J shed 5 bases, with 13 bases lying between them. CDR3 length: 13 amino acids. CDR1 is SGHRS, CDR2 YFSETQ, per germline. CDR3 sequence (DNA): TGCGCCAGCAGTCCCACAGGATTGGAGACCCAGTACTTC. As protein: CASSPTGLETQYF.